A selection of T cell receptor gamma chains follows, all from one sample in a study of gamma-delta T cells after stem cell transplantation. TCRdb called clones anew from the RT-PCR reads with CATT. The sample carries about 5,000 gamma-chain clones, approximately 20% recorded once. Sequenced material: gamma-delta T cells. These receptor sequences come from a human donor. It is not recorded whose cells these are; they may come from a transplant donor. The CDR3 runs from the conserved cysteine through the conserved F or W. Clone size is shown for a subset of rows, as once, few, many or a class of expanded clone.

clone size	J gene	V gene	CDR3 protein	CDR3 DNA
few	TRGJ1/TRGJ2	TRGV9	CALWEARGKLF	TGTGCCTTGTGGGAGGCGCGGGGGAAACTCTTT
-	TRGJ1/TRGJ2	TRGV2	CATWDGRGKLF	TGTGCCACCTGGGACGGGCGTGGGAAACTCTTT
-	TRGJ1/TRGJ2	TRGV3	CATWDGQNDKKLF	TGTGCCACCTGGGATGGCCAGAATGATAAGAAACTCTTT
few	TRGJ1/TRGJ2	TRGV8	CATWDSFAYKKLF	TGTGCCACCTGGGATAGCTTCGCTTATAAGAAACTCTTT
-	TRGJ1/TRGJ2	TRGV9	CALWESRDYKKLF	TGTGCCTTGTGGGAGAGTCGGGATTATAAGAAACTCTTT
few	TRGJ1/TRGJ2	TRGV4	CATWDGQNYKKLF	TGTGCCACCTGGGATGGCCAGAATTATAAGAAACTCTTT
few	TRGJ1/TRGJ2	TRGV3	CATWDRPPYKKLF	TGTGCCACCTGGGACAGGCCTCCTTATAAGAAACTCTTT
few	TRGJ1/TRGJ2	TRGV8	CATWDYSHNYYKKLF	TGTGCCACCTGGGACTACTCCCATAATTATTATAAGAAACTCTTT
-	TRGJ1/TRGJ2	TRGV8	CATYSPTPPYKKLF	TGTGCCACCTACTCCCCTACTCCCCCATATAAGAAACTCTTT
-	TRGJ1/TRGJ2	TRGV8	CATWDRLFYKKLF	TGTGCCACCTGGGATAGGCTTTTCTATAAGAAACTCTTT
few	TRGJ1/TRGJ2	TRGV9	CALWEVPLSKKLF	TGTGCCTTGTGGGAGGTGCCATTGAGCAAGAAACTCTTT
-	TRGJ1/TRGJ2	TRGV3	CATWGPRFYYKKLF	TGTGCCACCTGGGGGCCCCGTTTTTATTATAAGAAACTCTTT
few	TRGJ1/TRGJ2	TRGV5	CATWDRPIYYKKLF	TGTGCCACCTGGGACAGGCCGATTTATTATAAGAAACTCTTT
few	TRGJ1/TRGJ2	TRGV9	CALWETYYKKLF	TGTGCCTTGTGGGAGACCTATTATAAGAAACTCTTT
few	TRGJ1/TRGJ2	TRGV5	CATWDRLRYKKLF	TGTGCCACCTGGGACAGGCTGAGATATAAGAAACTCTTT
few	TRGJ1/TRGJ2	TRGV8	CATWGNSNYYKKLF	TGTGCCACCTGGGGGAATTCGAATTATTATAAGAAACTCTTT
-	TRGJ1/TRGJ2	TRGV5	CATWDGLAGAKKLF	TGTGCCACCTGGGACGGCTTGGCAGGTGCAAAGAAACTCTTT
once	TRGJP2	TRGV2	CATGDGPRYSSDWIKTF	TGTGCCACCGGGGACGGGCCACGATATAGTAGTGATTGGATCAAGACGTTT
few	TRGJ1/TRGJ2	TRGV8	CATWDRSPDYYKKLF	TGTGCCACCTGGGATCGCTCTCCGGATTATTATAAGAAACTCTTT
few	TRGJ1/TRGJ2	TRGV3	CATWDLHYYTKLF	TGTGCCACCTGGGACCTTCATTATTATACGAAACTCTTT
few	TRGJ1/TRGJ2	TRGV4	CATWDGTRGNKKLF	TGTGCCACCTGGGATGGCACCCGGGGGAATAAGAAACTCTTT
-	TRGJ1/TRGJ2	TRGV2	CATWDGPSGYKKLF	TGTGCCACCTGGGACGGCCCCTCGGGATATAAGAAACTCTTT
-	TRGJ1/TRGJ2	TRGV9	CALWEALDPHKKLF	TGTGCCTTGTGGGAGGCGCTCGATCCTCATAAGAAACTCTTT
few	TRGJP2	TRGV3	CATWNSDWIKTF	TGTGCCACCTGGAATAGTGATTGGATCAAGACGTTT
-	TRGJP	TRGV9	CALWDDQELGKKIKVF	TGTGCCTTGTGGGACGACCAAGAGTTGGGCAAAAAAATCAAGGTATTT
-	TRGJ1/TRGJ2	TRGV8	CATWVRGYYKKLF	TGTGCCACCTGGGTCCGGGGTTATTATAAGAAACTCTTT
-	TRGJP2	TRGV2	CATWDGVGWIKTF	TGTGCCACCTGGGACGGGGTCGGATGGATCAAGACGTTT
few	TRGJ1/TRGJ2	TRGV2	CATWDGPFKKLF	TGTGCCACCTGGGACGGGCCTTTTAAGAAACTCTTT
few	TRGJ1/TRGJ2	TRGV5	CATWDRPTMGYKKLF	TGTGCCACCTGGGACAGGCCCACAATGGGTTATAAGAAACTCTTT
few	TRGJ1/TRGJ2	TRGV2	CATWDGRLWKLF	TGTGCCACCTGGGACGGGCGATTATGGAAACTCTTT
few	TRGJ1/TRGJ2	TRGV4	CATWDGPLPPVNYYKKLF	TGTGCCACCTGGGATGGGCCCTTACCCCCTGTCAATTATTATAAGAAACTCTTT
-	TRGJP2	TRGV9	CALWEVPPSGDWIRTF	TGTGCCTTGTGGGAGGTGCCTCCGTCGGGTGATTGGATCAGGACGTTT
-	TRGJ1/TRGJ2	TRGV2	CATWDGLHYKKLF	TGTGCCACCTGGGACGGGCTCCATTATAAGAAACTCTTT
few	TRGJP	TRGV9	CALWEVQREELGKKIKVF	TGTGCCTTGTGGGAGGTGCAGAGAGAAGAGTTGGGCAAAAAAATCAAGGTATTT
-	TRGJ1/TRGJ2	TRGV2	CATWDGPLYYKKLF	TGTGCCACCTGGGACGGCCCCCTTTATTATAAGAAACTCTTT
-	TRGJ1/TRGJ2	TRGV8	CATWDRPPNYKKLF	TGTGCCACCTGGGATAGGCCCCCCAATTATAAGAAACTCTTT
medium-sized	TRGJ1/TRGJ2	TRGV9	CALWEVMEKLF	TGTGCCTTGTGGGAGGTGATGGAGAAACTCTTT
few	TRGJ1/TRGJ2	TRGV4	CATWDGYYKKLF	TGTGCCACCTGGGATGGATATTATAAGAAACTCTTT
-	TRGJ1/TRGJ2	TRGV9	CALWEVPLYYKKLF	TGTGCCTTGTGGGAGGTTCCACTTTATTATAAGAAACTCTTT
few	TRGJP2	TRGV2	CATWDGHSSDWIKTF	TGTGCCACCTGGGACGGGCACAGTAGTGATTGGATCAAGACGTTT
-	TRGJ1/TRGJ2	TRGV2	CATWDGLYYKKLF	TGTGCCACCTGGGACGGGCTGTATTATAAGAAACTCTTT
-	TRGJP2	TRGV3	CATWDRLQGILHSSDWIKTF	TGTGCCACCTGGGACAGGCTCCAAGGTATCCTCCATAGTAGTGATTGGATCAAGACGTTT
-	TRGJ1/TRGJ2	TRGV8	CATWDRQKKLF	TGTGCCACCTGGGATAGGCAGAAGAAACTCTTT
few	TRGJ1/TRGJ2	TRGV9	CALWEPPPWGKKLF	TGTGCCTTGTGGGAGCCGCCCCCTTGGGGTAAGAAACTCTTT
-	TRGJP	TRGV9	CALWEDTLGKKIKVF	TGTGCCTTGTGGGAAGATACGTTGGGCAAAAAAATCAAGGTATTT
-	TRGJP1	TRGV2	CATWDGLFGTTGWFKIF	TGTGCCACCTGGGACGGGCTTTTCGGTACCACTGGTTGGTTCAAGATATTT
-	TRGJP	TRGV9	CALWGVEVGQKIKVF	TGTGCCTTGTGGGGGGTCGAGGTGGGCCAAAAAATCAAGGTATTT
-	TRGJP1	TRGV8	CATWDRGTGWFKIF	TGTGCCACCTGGGATAGGGGCACTGGTTGGTTCAAGATATTT
-	TRGJP2	TRGV2	CATWDGSGSDWIKTF	TGTGCCACCTGGGACGGCTCAGGTAGTGATTGGATCAAGACGTTT
-	TRGJ1/TRGJ2	TRGV4	CATQEDYYKKLF	TGTGCCACCCAAGAGGATTATTATAAGAAACTCTTT
few	TRGJ1/TRGJ2	TRGV5	CATWGGPNYYKKLF	TGTGCCACCTGGGGAGGACCGAATTATTATAAGAAACTCTTT
-	TRGJ1/TRGJ2	TRGV3	CATWDRPWYKKLF	TGTGCCACCTGGGACAGGCCTTGGTATAAGAAACTCTTT
few	TRGJ1/TRGJ2	TRGV4	CATWDGPGNYKKLF	TGTGCCACCTGGGATGGGCCCGGGAATTATAAGAAACTCTTT
-	TRGJ1/TRGJ2	TRGV8	CATWDRGSKKLF	TGTGCCACCTGGGATAGGGGCAGCAAGAAACTCTTT